The sequence of this T cell receptor (beta chain) was determined in a study of siplizumab effects on memory and regulatory T cells. Trimming left V 5 bases short and J 2 bases short, with 9 bases between. CDR1 and CDR2 (germline): SQVTM, ANQGSEA. This CDR3 is built from 12 residues. Assay: immunoSEQ multiplex PCR; the TCRdb copy retains only in-frame clones and omits some. The repertoire holds roughly 100,000 clones, with more than 85% as singletons. The specimen was CD4+ T cells sorted from blood. This chain joins TRBV29-1 and TRBJ1-1; D possibly corresponds to TRBD1 (6 bases). This clonotype was obtained from a human donor in good health. CDR3 DNA: TGCAGCGTTAGCAGGGGAAACACTGAAGCTTTCTTT. This sequence encodes CSVSRGNTEAFF. Complete variable domain (other parts from reference TRBV29-1 and TRBJ1-1): SAVISQKPSRDICQRGTSLTIQCQVDSQVTMMFWYRQQPGQSLTLIATANQGSEATYESGFVIDKFPISRPNLTFSTLTVSNMSPEDSSIYLCSVSRGNTEAFFGQGTRLTVV.